This entry lists 7 T cell receptor beta chains sequenced from one sample in a study of molecular identifiers for immune sequencing clone quantification. MiXCR was run by TCRdb on the PCR reads, yielding one entry per CDR3 protein. The sample has over 550,000 distinct CDR3 sequences, about 25% seen once; the top ten hold about 0.84%. Sequenced input: naive CD8+ T cells from blood, with Jurkat cell RNA spiked in. Subset here: FACS-sorted CD8+CD4-CCR7+CD45RA+ naive T cells. The receptors stem from a human donor in good health. Some libraries in this study had Jurkat cell RNA spiked in.

The table lists this clonotype with a few counts. The rearrangement uses TRBV3-1 and TRBJ2-7, with unresolved D. The CDR3 has 14 residues. Germline V gene lookup returns CDR1 LGHDT and CDR2 YNNKEL (reference sequence). V gave up 2 bases and J gave up 2 bases, with 10 bases separating them. CDR3 coding DNA: TGTGCCAGCAGCCAAACACAGTTCCCCTACGAGCAGTACTTC. Translating it yields CASSQTQFPYEQYF.

This clonotype was detected ten times or more. The genes are TRBV4-3 and TRBJ2-7, with TRBD2 matching over 7 bases. J gave up 2 bases and V 0 bases, and 4 bases lay outside the gene matches. The CDR3 is 15 amino acids. Germline V gene lookup returns CDR1 LGHNA and CDR2 YSLEER. The CDR3 loop is CASSQDRAGPYEQYF. The CDR3 DNA follows: TGCGCCAGCAGCCAAGACCGAGCGGGACCCTACGAGCAGTACTTC.

The CDR3 is CASSQVGLTGVEETQYF. In DNA form, the CDR3 reads TGTGCCAGCAGCCAAGTGGGGCTCACAGGGGTAGAAGAGACCCAGTACTTC. The V gene is TRBV7-9, the J gene TRBJ2-5; 7 bases are shared with TRBD1. The germline CDR1 and CDR2 sequences are SEHNR and FQNEAQ (reference sequence). Trimming cost V 5 bases and J 3 bases; bases outside gene matches: 15. The length of the CDR3 is 17 residues.

The chain is built from TRBV20-1 and TRBJ2-1; weak D call: TRBD1 (6 bases). Between the trimmed V and J ends, which lost 5 bases and 7 bases, there was a span of 21 bases. The length of the CDR3 is 15 residues. Germline loops: CDR1 DFQATT, CDR2 SNEGSKA (reference sequence). The CDR3 reads CSASPDSLRGNEQFF. CDR3 in DNA: TGCAGTGCTTCGCCGGACAGCCTAAGAGGGAATGAGCAGTTCTTC.

The chain recombines TRBV4-3 with TRBJ1-4, with a tentative D call TRBD1 (6 bases). CDR1 and CDR2 (germline): LGHNA, YSLEER. V lost 0 bases, J lost 0 bases, and 14 bases lay in between. The CDR3 is 18 amino acids. This CDR3 reads CASSQEIAGAATNEKLFF. Written as DNA, the CDR3 is TGCGCCAGCAGCCAAGAGATAGCAGGGGCTGCAACTAATGAAAAACTGTTTTTT.

As regards this clonotype: This could be a read error, since a much larger clone is one nucleotide away. The gene calls are TRBV7-3 and TRBJ2-3; tentatively, D is TRBD2 (5 bases). Germline assignment: CDR1 SGHTA and CDR2 FQGTGA. The ends were cut back, 4 bases at V and 4 bases at J, with 15 bases in the middle. The CDR3 runs to 15 residues. The CDR3 sequence: CASSYGLASSDTQYF. The CDR3 DNA reads TGTGCCAGCAGCTATGGGTTAGCGAGCTCAGATACGCAGTATTTT.

This clonotype was detected ten times or more. This sequence joins TRBV30 and TRBJ2-3; tentatively, D is TRBD1 (5 bases). V lost 0 bases and J lost 1, with 8 bases in between. CDR1 is GTSNPN, CDR2 SVGIG, per germline (reference sequence). There are 14 residues in the CDR3. CDR3 in DNA: TGTGCCTGGAGTGTGACAGTCCGCACAGATACGCAGTATTTT. Protein product: CAWSVTVRTDTQYF.